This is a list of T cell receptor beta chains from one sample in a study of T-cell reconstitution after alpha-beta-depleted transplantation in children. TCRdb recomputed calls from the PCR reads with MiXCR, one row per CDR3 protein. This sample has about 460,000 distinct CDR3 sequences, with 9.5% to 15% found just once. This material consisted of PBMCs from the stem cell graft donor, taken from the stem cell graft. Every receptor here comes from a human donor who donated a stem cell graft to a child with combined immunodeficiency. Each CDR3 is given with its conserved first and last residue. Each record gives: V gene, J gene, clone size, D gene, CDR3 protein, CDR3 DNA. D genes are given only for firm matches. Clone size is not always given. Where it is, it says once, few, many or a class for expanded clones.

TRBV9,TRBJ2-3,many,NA,CASSLSTGDTQYF,TGTGCCAGCAGCCTCTCAACGGGGGATACGCAGTATTTT
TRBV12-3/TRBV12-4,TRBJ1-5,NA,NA,CASSSSSRNQPQHF,TGTGCCAGCAGCAGCTCTTCCAGGAATCAGCCCCAGCATTTT
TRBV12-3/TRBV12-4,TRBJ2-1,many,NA,CATHPSEYNEQFF,TGTGCCACCCACCCCAGCGAGTACAATGAGCAGTTCTTC
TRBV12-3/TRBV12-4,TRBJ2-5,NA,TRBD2,CASSFTAGGRETQYF,TGTGCCAGCAGTTTCACAGCGGGGGGGCGGGAGACCCAGTACTTC
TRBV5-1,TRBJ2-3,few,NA,CASSLSAVLTDTQYF,TGCGCCAGCAGCTTGTCAGCGGTACTCACAGATACGCAGTATTTT
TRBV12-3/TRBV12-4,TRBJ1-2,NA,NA,CASSPGTLNYGYTF,TGTGCCAGCAGTCCCGGGACGCTTAACTATGGCTACACCTTC
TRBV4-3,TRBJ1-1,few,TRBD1,CASSQGGGQGAGLTEAFF,TGCGCCAGCAGCCAAGGAGGGGGACAGGGGGCGGGTTTAACTGAAGCTTTCTTT
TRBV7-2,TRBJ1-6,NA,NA,CASSLLDLDNSPLHF,TGTGCCAGCAGCTTACTGGATTTAGATAATTCACCCCTCCACTTT
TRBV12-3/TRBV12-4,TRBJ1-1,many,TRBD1,CASSFGRGTEAFF,TGTGCCAGCAGTTTCGGCAGGGGGACTGAAGCTTTCTTT
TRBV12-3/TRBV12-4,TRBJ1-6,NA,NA,CASSLNRDSPLHF,TGTGCCAGCAGTTTAAACCGGGACTCACCCCTCCACTTT
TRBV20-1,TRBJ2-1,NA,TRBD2,CSAPPSGSYNEQFF,TGCAGTGCCCCTCCTAGCGGGAGCTACAATGAGCAGTTCTTC
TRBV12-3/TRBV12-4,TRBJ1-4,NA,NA,CASSGHSEKLFF,TGTGCCAGCAGCGGACACTCCGAAAAACTGTTTTTT
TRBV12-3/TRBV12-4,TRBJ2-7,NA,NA,CASSTAVGQQYF,TGTGCCAGCAGCACCGCCGTCGGCCAGCAGTACTTC
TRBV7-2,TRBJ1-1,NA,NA,CASSFGVSGTEAFF,TGTGCCAGCAGCTTTGGAGTGTCGGGAACTGAAGCTTTCTTT
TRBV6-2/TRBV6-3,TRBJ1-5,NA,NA,CASSYSGKNQPQHF,TGTGCCAGCAGTTACTCGGGGAAGAATCAGCCCCAGCATTTT
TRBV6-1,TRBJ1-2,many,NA,CASKVLGREIHGYTF,TGTGCCAGCAAGGTCCTTGGCAGGGAGATACATGGCTACACCTTC
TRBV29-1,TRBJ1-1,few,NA,CSAAPDNRQAFF,TGCAGCGCTGCCCCTGATAACCGTCAAGCTTTCTTT
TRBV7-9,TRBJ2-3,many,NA,CASSLHPDTQYF,TGTGCCAGCAGCTTACACCCAGATACGCAGTATTTT
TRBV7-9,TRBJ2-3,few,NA,CASSFGGNTDTQYF,TGTGCCAGCAGCTTTGGAGGGAACACAGATACGCAGTATTTT
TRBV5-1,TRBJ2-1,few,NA,CASSLTSQISHEQFF,TGCGCCAGCAGCCTTACTAGCCAGATCTCTCATGAGCAGTTCTTC
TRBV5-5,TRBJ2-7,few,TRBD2,CASSPLAGGTEQYF,TGTGCCAGCAGCCCCCTAGCGGGAGGAACCGAGCAGTACTTC
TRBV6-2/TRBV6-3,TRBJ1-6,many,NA,CASTPDRLNSPLHF,TGTGCCAGCACCCCGGACAGACTTAATTCACCCCTCCACTTT
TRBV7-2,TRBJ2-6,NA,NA,CASSLNQGSGANVLTF,TGTGCCAGCAGTTTAAATCAGGGCTCTGGGGCCAACGTCCTGACTTTC
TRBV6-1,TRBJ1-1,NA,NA,CASSGQVRNTEAFF,TGTGCCAGCAGTGGACAGGTTCGGAACACTGAAGCTTTCTTT
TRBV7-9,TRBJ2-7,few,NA,CASSGAPVYEQYF,TGTGCCAGCAGCGGGGCCCCGGTCTACGAGCAGTACTTC
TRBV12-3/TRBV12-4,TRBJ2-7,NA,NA,CASASTGTTYEQYF,TGTGCCAGCGCGTCCACCGGGACAACCTACGAGCAGTACTTC
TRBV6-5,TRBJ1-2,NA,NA,CASTPGGRGYTF,TGTGCCAGCACACCGGGGGGTCGCGGCTACACCTTC
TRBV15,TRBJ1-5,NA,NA,CATSYRVGQPQHF,TGTGCCACCAGCTACAGGGTGGGTCAGCCCCAGCATTTT
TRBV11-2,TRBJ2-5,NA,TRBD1,CASSMGQRETQYF,TGTGCCAGCAGCATGGGACAGAGGGAGACCCAGTACTTC
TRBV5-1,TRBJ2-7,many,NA,CASSLPLQGMDYEQYF,TGCGCCAGCAGCTTGCCATTACAGGGTATGGACTACGAGCAGTACTTC
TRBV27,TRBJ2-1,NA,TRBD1,CASRLRPGQGVLAAYNEQFF,TGTGCCAGCAGACTTCGACCGGGACAGGGGGTACTAGCGGCGTACAATGAGCAGTTCTTC
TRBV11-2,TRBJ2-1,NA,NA,CASSLDGGNNEQFF,TGTGCCAGCAGCTTAGACGGGGGTAACAATGAGCAGTTCTTC
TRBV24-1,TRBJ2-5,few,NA,CATSDLVVGTQYF,TGTGCCACCAGTGATTTAGTAGTTGGGACCCAGTACTTC
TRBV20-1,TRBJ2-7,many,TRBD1,CSARVADRINYEQYF,TGCAGTGCTAGAGTTGCGGACAGGATTAATTACGAGCAGTACTTC
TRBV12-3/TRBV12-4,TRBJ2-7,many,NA,CASSLTPALSEQYF,TGTGCCAGCAGTTTAACACCGGCCCTCAGCGAGCAGTACTTC
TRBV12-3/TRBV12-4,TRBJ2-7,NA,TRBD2,CAFSLVVAGGPSNLYEQYF,TGTGCCTTCAGTTTAGTGGTAGCGGGAGGGCCCTCGAACCTCTACGAGCAGTACTTC
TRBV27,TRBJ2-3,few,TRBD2,CASSAAPPGLAISDTQYF,TGTGCCAGCAGTGCGGCCCCGCCGGGACTAGCGATTTCAGATACGCAGTATTTT
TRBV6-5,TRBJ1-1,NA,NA,CASSYDGTVRNTEAFF,TGTGCCAGCAGTTACGATGGCACAGTTCGAAACACTGAAGCTTTCTTT
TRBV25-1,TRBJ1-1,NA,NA,CASSELSGPDPRIEAFF,TGTGCCAGCAGTGAACTTTCAGGGCCGGACCCTAGAATTGAAGCTTTCTTT
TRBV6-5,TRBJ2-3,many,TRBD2,CASSYSTSGSDTQYF,TGTGCCAGCAGTTACTCGACTAGCGGATCAGATACGCAGTATTTT
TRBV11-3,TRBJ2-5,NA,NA,CASSFGPDGTQYF,TGTGCCAGCAGCTTCGGGCCGGACGGGACCCAGTACTTC
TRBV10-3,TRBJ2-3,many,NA,CAISESLQFTQYF,TGTGCCATCAGTGAGTCATTGCAGTTTACGCAGTATTTT
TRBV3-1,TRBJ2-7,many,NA,CASSRGLDPYEQYF,TGTGCCAGCAGCCGCGGGTTAGACCCCTACGAGCAGTACTTC
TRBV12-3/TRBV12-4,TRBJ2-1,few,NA,CASSFVAGRFNEQFF,TGTGCCAGCAGTTTCGTGGCGGGGCGTTTCAATGAGCAGTTCTTC
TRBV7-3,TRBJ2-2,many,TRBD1,CASSSAGGPNTGELFF,TGTGCCAGCAGCTCCGCAGGGGGTCCTAACACCGGGGAGCTGTTTTTT
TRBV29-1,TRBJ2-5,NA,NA,CSVREWSETQYF,TGCAGCGTGAGGGAATGGTCAGAGACCCAGTACTTC
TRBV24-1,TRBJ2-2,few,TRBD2,CATDLGAGANTGELFF,TGTGCCACCGATTTGGGAGCGGGAGCTAACACCGGGGAGCTGTTTTTT
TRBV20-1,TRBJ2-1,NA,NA,CSARVAESGYNEQFF,TGCAGTGCTAGAGTGGCAGAGAGCGGATACAATGAGCAGTTCTTC
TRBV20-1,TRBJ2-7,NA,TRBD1,CSAVWLGTGLYEQYF,TGCAGTGCAGTTTGGCTGGGGACAGGCCTCTACGAGCAGTACTTC
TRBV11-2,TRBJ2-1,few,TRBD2,CASSLISGVGNEQFF,TGTGCCAGCAGCTTAATTAGCGGGGTAGGGAATGAGCAGTTCTTC
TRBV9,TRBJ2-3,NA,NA,CASSVEGVRTQYF,TGTGCCAGCAGCGTAGAAGGGGTGCGTACGCAGTATTTT
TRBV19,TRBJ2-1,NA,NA,CASSMGVLPYNEQFF,TGTGCCAGTAGTATGGGTGTACTCCCCTACAATGAGCAGTTCTTC
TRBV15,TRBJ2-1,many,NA,CATSSNTDSYNEQFF,TGTGCCACCAGCAGTAACACGGACTCCTACAATGAGCAGTTCTTC